This T cell receptor beta chain is drawn from a study of sequential checkpoint blockade in melanoma. Study overall: Both treatment sequences were followed by maintenance nivolumab.

The V gene end was trimmed by 5 bases and the J gene end by 2 bases; junction bases not matched to a gene: 6. The CDR3 consists of 15 residues. CDR1 and CDR2 (germline): SGHAT, FQNNGV. As for treatment: randomized to nivolumab then ipilimumab (arm A) or the reverse (arm B). TCRdb's copy holds only in-frame clones and misses some; the assay was immunoSEQ multiplex PCR. Among under 20,000 clones listed, approximately 81% were seen once. The source was CD8+ T cells sorted from blood (inferred from file names), collected from a patient given nivolumab and ipilimumab in sequence. The chain has TRBV11-2 and TRBJ2-7, with TRBD1 identical over 10 bases. The origin of this receptor is a human donor with melanoma. This CDR3 is CASSLPGTGAYEQYF. In DNA form, the CDR3 reads TGTGCCAGCAGCCTGCCGGGGACAGGGGCCTACGAGCAGTACTTC.